A single sample gave rise to the 23 T cell receptor beta chains below, sequenced in a study of CDR3 diversity in severe acne. TCRdb re-derived calls from the PCR reads in MiXCR, one entry per CDR3 protein. The sample holds more than 70,000 distinct CDR3 sequences, 45% to 50% seen once. Sequencing was carried out using blood. These receptors were obtained from a male donor with severe acne vulgaris.

The chain combines TRBV25-1 with TRBJ1-6, with D unresolved. This CDR3 contains 14 residues. V lost 9 bases, J lost 5 bases, and 14 bases lay in between. The V gene's germline CDR1 is MGHDK and CDR2 SYGVNS. The CDR3 bases are TGTGCCAGTATCGGTCCAGTCAATAATTCACCCCTCCACTTT. This gives the protein CASIGPVNNSPLHF.

The chain joins TRBV2 to TRBJ1-3; TRBD1 is a possible D gene (5 bases). V was cut by 3 bases and J by 0 bases, with 9 bases left in between. Germline V lookup: CDR1 SNHLY, CDR2 FYNNEI. CDR3 length equals 15 residues. The CDR3 nucleotides are TGTGCCAGCAGTGAGAGGGGCAACTCTGGAAACACCATATATTTT. Translating it yields CASSERGNSGNTIYF.

V is TRBV5-4 and J is TRBJ2-3; D gene uncertain. Germline CDR1 reads SGHNT; CDR2 reads YYREEE (reference sequence). Trimming took off 5 bases at V and 2 bases at J, with 9 bases between the two ends. The CDR3 runs 13 residues. The CDR3 reads CASRSELTDTQYF. The CDR3 DNA sequence: TGTGCCAGCAGGTCGGAACTCACAGATACGCAGTATTTT.

For the CDR3, the DNA is TGCAGTGCTAGAGGTGGACAGGAGGGGGATGAGACCCAGTACTTC. This translates into CSARGGQEGDETQYF. This chain connects TRBV20-1 to TRBJ2-5, with D tentatively TRBD1 (7 bases). Trimming cost V 1 base and J 5 bases, with 17 bases left between them. CDR1 is DFQATT and CDR2 is SNEGSKA in the germline V gene (reference sequence). The CDR3 loop spans 15 amino acids.

The table lists this clonotype with a few counts. The rearrangement links TRBV7-8 to TRBJ2-7; D is unclear. CDR1 is SGHVS and CDR2 is FQNEAQ in the germline V gene. This CDR3 spans 10 amino acids. V was shortened by 9 bases and J by 0 bases, with 3 bases between the two germline ends. The CDR3 loop is CASTSYEQYF. CDR3 sequence (DNA): TGTGCCAGTACCTCCTACGAGCAGTACTTC.

This chain uses TRBV20-1 with TRBJ2-3; 9 nucleotides align to TRBD2. The germline CDR1 and CDR2 sequences are DFQATT and SNEGSKA (reference sequence). This CDR3 region has 14 residues. V was pared by 8 bases and J by 2 bases, with 8 bases of the junction left unmatched. CDR3 loop: CSSTAGGATDTQYF. In DNA form, the CDR3 reads TGCAGTTCCACAGCGGGAGGCGCCACAGATACGCAGTATTTT.

This clonotype was seen a handful of times. This chain connects TRBV19 to TRBJ1-5; D might be TRBD1 (6 bases). The V end lost 5 bases, the J end lost 9 bases, and 17 bases lay between the germline ends. Germline CDR1 LNHDA, CDR2 SQIVND (reference sequence). CDR3 length equals 14 residues. The CDR3 loop reads CASSHPTGSGPQHF. DNA of the CDR3: TGTGCCAGTAGTCATCCAACAGGGAGTGGGCCCCAGCATTTT.

In regard to this clonotype: At one end, the junction sequence differs from germline, possibly due to a read error. The V gene is TRBV4-1, the J gene TRBJ1-4; D might be TRBD1 (6 bases). The CDR3 contains 15 residues. Germline V CDR1 and CDR2: MGHRA, YSYEKL. The chain's CDR3 is CTSSQPQGSNEKLFF. CDR3 nucleotides: TGCACCAGCAGCCAACCACAGGGAAGTAATGAAAAACTGTTTTTT.

Only one count was recorded for this clonotype. The chain couples TRBV6-5 to TRBJ2-7, with 9 nucleotides matching TRBD1. CDR1 MNHEY and CDR2 SVGAGI come from the germline V gene. The CDR3 length is 15 residues. V gave up 5 bases and J gave up 2 bases; unmatched junction bases: 7. The CDR3 DNA follows: TGTGCCAGCAGTATGGGACAGGGCGGACCCTACGAGCAGTACTTC. Its translation: CASSMGQGGPYEQYF.

This clonotype is medium-sized in the sample. The chain carries TRBV2 and TRBJ2-2, with D possibly TRBD1 on 6 matching bases. CDR1 SNHLY and CDR2 FYNNEI come from the germline V gene. This CDR3 is 13 amino acids long. V lost 8 bases and J lost 2, with 9 bases in between. The CDR3 reads CASGQRNTGELFF. The CDR3 DNA sequence: TGTGCCAGCGGACAGAGAAACACCGGGGAGCTGTTTTTT. Combining the CDR3 with reference TRBV2 and TRBJ2-2 gives the whole variable domain EPEVTQTPSHQVTQMGQEVILRCVPISNHLYFYWYRQILGQKVEFLVSFYNNEISEKSEIFDDQFSVERPDGSNFTLKIRSTKLEDSAMYFCASGQRNTGELFFGEGSRLTVL.

This clonotype was seen at least ten times. The chain combines TRBV7-9 with TRBJ2-7; no definite D call. CDR3 size: 14 residues. Germline V lookup: CDR1 SEHNR, CDR2 FQNEAQ (reference sequence). V was trimmed by 0 bases and J by 6 bases, leaving 12 bases between them. Here the CDR3 DNA reads TGTGCCAGCAGCTTAGCGCTTGGGCGGCGCGAGCAGTACGTC. It yields the protein CASSLALGRREQYV.

The chain employs TRBV5-1 and TRBJ1-1, with 7 bases lining up with TRBD1. The CDR3 has 13 amino acids. CDR1 SGHRS and CDR2 YFSETQ come from the germline V gene. V shed 2 bases, J shed 6 bases, and the junction held 4 bases outside the gene matches. The CDR3, as DNA: TGCGCCAGCAGCTTATCCGGACAGGCTGAAGCTTTCTTT. It is translated as CASSLSGQAEAFF.

The chain carries TRBV20-1 and TRBJ1-6; 8 nucleotides match TRBD1. The CDR3 runs to 14 residues. V lost 5 bases, J lost 3 bases, and 3 bases stayed unmatched. Germline loops: CDR1 DFQATT, CDR2 SNEGSKA (reference sequence). Here the CDR3 reads CSAGGQGYNSPLHF. The CDR3 DNA is TGCAGTGCTGGCGGACAGGGCTATAATTCACCCCTCCACTTT.

This clonotype came up many times. The rearrangement joins TRBV10-3 to TRBJ1-2; D is unresolved. CDR3 length equals 18 residues. Trimming stripped 2 bases from V and 4 bases from J, with 23 bases between. Germline loops: CDR1 ENHRY, CDR2 SYGVKD. The CDR3 reads CAISEKFAGKGAIYGYTF. CDR3 nucleotides: TGTGCCATCAGTGAGAAGTTCGCCGGTAAGGGCGCTATCTATGGCTACACCTTC.

V gene TRBV18 combines with J gene TRBJ1-2, with no clear D. Germline CDR1 is KGHSH and CDR2 is LQKENI. Deletions cut 4 bases from V and 8 bases from J, with 14 bases between. The CDR3 covers 13 residues. The CDR3 spells CASSQEVGGGYTF. CDR3 nucleotide sequence: TGTGCCAGCTCACAGGAGGTTGGAGGAGGCTACACCTTC.

The chain couples TRBV7-6 to TRBJ1-5; 7 nucleotides align to TRBD1. Germline CDR1 is SGHVS and CDR2 is FNYEAQ. This CDR3 has 14 amino acids. The V segment lost 4 bases and the J segment 5 bases; nucleotides outside the gene matches: 5. CDR3 protein: CASSSGGDHQPQHF. DNA for the CDR3: TGTGCCAGCAGCTCAGGGGGAGACCATCAGCCCCAGCATTTT.

CDR3 coding DNA: TGCAGTGCTGGAACCGGGACAGGGGATTACGAGCAGTACTTC. It encodes CSAGTGTGDYEQYF. The rearrangement links TRBV20-1 to TRBJ2-7; 10 bases fit TRBD1. The CDR3 is 14 amino acids. J was trimmed by 4 bases and V by 5 bases; bases with no gene match: 8. The germline V gene has CDR1 DFQATT and CDR2 SNEGSKA (reference sequence).

The sample holds many counts of this clonotype. CDR3 protein: CASSPRYTGVTNTGELFF. CDR3 DNA sequence: TGTGCCAGCAGCCCAAGATATACAGGGGTTACGAACACCGGGGAGCTGTTTTTT. The J gene is TRBJ2-2, the V gene TRBV7-6; 7 nucleotides align to TRBD1. J gave up 0 bases and V 5 bases, and 12 bases lay outside the gene matches. Germline lookup yields CDR1 SGHVS and CDR2 FNYEAQ. CDR3 length: 18 residues.

The chain uses TRBV19 and TRBJ1-1; D call uncertain. CDR1 is LNHDA, CDR2 SQIVND, per germline (reference sequence). The CDR3 is 15 amino acids. The ends were cut back, 5 bases at V and 3 bases at J, with 16 bases in the middle. CDR3: CASSPWASGDTEAFF. The DNA for the CDR3 is TGTGCCAGTAGTCCTTGGGCATCCGGGGACACTGAAGCTTTCTTT.

This chain's CDR3 is CASSLLGRGDSPLHF. The DNA of the CDR3 is TGTGCCAGCAGTCTGCTGGGACGGGGTGATTCACCCCTCCACTTT. The V call is TRBV28, the J call TRBJ1-6; TRBD1 is a possible D gene (5 bases). With 5 bases removed from V and 8 bases from J, the gap between germline ends came to 16 bases. The germline V gene has CDR1 MDHEN and CDR2 SYDVKM. CDR3 size: 15 residues.

This clonotype was detected a few times. The CDR3 protein is CASSPQTGASSGNTIYF. The CDR3 nucleotides read TGTGCCAGCAGCCCCCAGACAGGGGCCAGCTCTGGAAACACCATATATTTT. This chain links TRBV7-9 with TRBJ1-3, with 8 bases that match TRBD1. V dropped 5 bases and J dropped 0; count of bases not matched to a gene: 9. The CDR3 consists of 17 residues. Germline CDR1 and CDR2: SEHNR and FQNEAQ (reference sequence).

The sample holds a few counts of this clonotype. The chain couples TRBV5-1 to TRBJ2-4, with D unclear. Germline V gives CDR1 SGHRS, CDR2 YFSETQ. The V end lost 0 bases, the J end lost 1 base, and 8 bases lay between the germline ends. CDR3 size: 15 residues. CDR3 loop: CASSLGTSAKNIQYF. In DNA form, the CDR3 reads TGCGCCAGCAGCTTGGGGACGTCGGCCAAAAACATTCAGTACTTC.

The J gene is TRBJ1-2, the V gene TRBV10-3; D not resolved. CDR1 and CDR2 from the germline V gene are ENHRY and SYGVKD. Between the trimmed V and J ends, which lost 8 bases and 5 bases, there was a span of 21 bases. The CDR3 length is 15 residues. This CDR3 reads CAIRFDGNSYYGYTF. The CDR3 coding sequence is TGTGCCATCCGATTCGACGGGAATTCTTATTATGGCTACACCTTC.